This passage covers 3 T cell receptor beta chains from one sample sequenced in a study of blood T cell repertoires in COVID-19. The data were produced by immunoSEQ multiplex PCR, yet TCRdb's version contains in-frame clones alone and is incomplete. The table lists tens of thousands of clones, 90% of them singletons, with 7% to 10% in the top ten. The material sequenced was peripheral blood. These receptor sequences come from a man between 65 and 85 years old with active or convalescent COVID-19.

The rearrangement links TRBV18 to TRBJ2-5; a possible D gene is TRBD2 (7 bases). V gave up 1 base and J gave up 2 bases, with 11 bases separating them. CDR3 length equals 15 residues. Germline CDR1 and CDR2: KGHSH and LQKENI. The CDR3 region is CASSPRGGPQETQYF. In DNA form, the CDR3 reads TGTGCCAGCTCACCACGGGGGGGGCCTCAAGAGACCCAGTACTTC.

The chain has TRBV7-2 and TRBJ1-4, with TRBD1 matching 7 bases. The CDR3 spans 14 residues. Trimming removed 1 base from V and 11 bases from J; junction bases left unmatched: 7. The germline gives CDR1 SGHTA, CDR2 FQGNSA. The CDR3, as DNA: TGTGCCAGCAGCTTAGGACAGGGTCTTAAGAAACTGTTTTTT. It encodes CASSLGQGLKKLFF.

The chain recombines TRBV5-5 with TRBJ1-2, with TRBD1 matching 7 bases. Trimming removed 4 bases from V and 8 bases from J; junction bases left unmatched: 11. CDR3 length: 14 residues. The germline V gene encodes CDR1 SGHKS and CDR2 YYEKEE (reference sequence). The CDR3 DNA follows: TGTGCCAGCAGCCTCCGACAGGGTCTAGACGGCTACACCTTC. Its translation: CASSLRQGLDGYTF. Based on the CDR3 plus reference TRBV5-5 and TRBJ1-2, the full variable domain is DAGVTQSPTHLIKTRGQQVTLRCSPISGHKSVSWYQQVLGQGPQFIFQYYEKEERGRGNFPDRFSARQFPNYSSELNVNALLLGDSALYLCASSLRQGLDGYTFGSGTRLTVV.